One sample yielded the 19 T cell receptor beta chains listed below, sequenced in a study of cytomegalovirus exposure and HLA in healthy donors. The PCR made use of 60 Vbeta and 13 Jbeta primers. Assay used: immunoSEQ multiplex PCR; TCRdb lists only in-frame clones, some missing. Its table lists 85,000 to 90,000 clones. Sequences were obtained from PBMCs. Receptors originate from a man between 50 and 59 years old in good health and CMV-seropositive.

V usage is TRBV7-2 and J usage is TRBJ1-3; TRBD1 might be the D (6 bases). The CDR3 is made up of 14 amino acids. Looked up from germline, CDR1 is SGHTA and CDR2 is FQGNSA. V lost 4 bases to trimming and J lost 4 bases, with 11 bases between them. Here the CDR3 reads CASSWGGGGNTIYF. The CDR3 DNA reads as TGTGCCAGCAGCTGGGGAGGGGGGGGAAACACCATATATTTT.

This chain connects TRBV28 to TRBJ2-1, with 9 bases matching TRBD1. This CDR3 has 15 amino acids. Germline values: CDR1 MDHEN, CDR2 SYDVKM. V shed 4 bases, J shed 10 bases, and the junction held 11 bases outside the gene matches. CDR3 loop: CASSSRDRDRGEQFF. CDR3 nucleotide sequence: TGTGCCAGCAGTTCCCGGGACAGGGACCGGGGGGAGCAGTTCTTC.

The V and J genes are TRBV29-1 and TRBJ1-3; the D is unclear. Trimming shortened V by 2 bases and J by 2 bases, and 10 bases separated the two germline ends. Germline CDR1 and CDR2: SQVTM and ANQGSEA. The CDR3 runs 14 residues. The CDR3 loop is CSVEFRQTGNTIYF. CDR3 DNA: TGCAGCGTTGAATTCAGGCAAACTGGAAACACCATATATTTT.

The V and J genes are TRBV7-9 and TRBJ2-7; 11 nucleotides line up with TRBD2. V lost 4 bases, J lost 0 bases, and 2 bases stayed unmatched. The CDR3 consists of 15 residues. Germline assignment: CDR1 SEHNR and CDR2 FQNEAQ (reference sequence). The CDR3 coding sequence is TGTGCCAGCAGCTATACTAGCGGGAGCTCCTACGAGCAGTACTTC. It codes for CASSYTSGSSYEQYF.

The chain has TRBV18 and TRBJ2-1; a weak D match, TRBD1 (6 bases). In germline, CDR1 is KGHSH, CDR2 LQKENI. The germline V and J ends were trimmed by 6 bases and 0 bases, with 18 bases remaining between them. This CDR3 contains 17 residues. The CDR3 DNA follows: TGTGCCAGCTCCCGGACCGGGGTAGGGGGCTCCTACAATGAGCAGTTCTTC. This codes for CASSRTGVGGSYNEQFF.

The chain carries TRBV7-6 and TRBJ1-1; D may be TRBD1 (5 bases). CDR1 is SGHVS, CDR2 FNYEAQ, per germline. CDR3 length: 13 amino acids. V lost 7 bases, J lost 5 bases, and 14 bases lay in between. CDR3 nucleotide sequence: TGTGCCAGCACCATACGGGGGGGGACTGAAGCTTTCTTT. Protein: CASTIRGGTEAFF.

The chain links TRBV29-1 to TRBJ1-2; TRBD1 might be the D (5 bases). The CDR3 consists of 15 residues. The V gene lost 0 bases and the J gene lost 1 base, with 12 bases spanning the gap. The germline gives CDR1 SQVTM, CDR2 ANQGSEA. CDR3 sequence (DNA): TGCAGCGTTGAAGATCGGGGGGGGATTAACTATGGCTACACCTTC. This codes for CSVEDRGGINYGYTF.

CDR3 bases: TGTGCCAGCAGCCCACGGACAGCTAGCAATCAGCCCCAGCATTTT. It codes for CASSPRTASNQPQHF. The chain links TRBV7-2 to TRBJ1-5; D perhaps matches TRBD1 (6 bases). The ends were cut back, 5 bases at V and 0 bases at J, with 11 bases in the middle. CDR3 length equals 15 residues. Germline CDR1 reads SGHTA; CDR2 reads FQGNSA.

This chain links TRBV5-6 with TRBJ2-3, with D perhaps matching TRBD1 (6 bases). The V gene lost 4 bases and the J gene lost 4 bases, with 10 bases spanning the gap. The CDR3 runs to 13 residues. The V gene's germline CDR1 is SGHDT and CDR2 YYEEEE. CDR3 DNA: TGTGCCAGCAGCCGAGGACAGTCAGATACGCAGTATTTT. This gives the protein CASSRGQSDTQYF. Based on the CDR3 plus reference TRBV5-6 and TRBJ2-3, the full variable domain is DAGVTQSPTHLIKTRGQQVTLRCSPKSGHDTVSWYQQALGQGPQFIFQYYEEEERQRGNFPDRFSGHQFPNYSSELNVNALLLGDSALYLCASSRGQSDTQYFGPGTRLTVL.

The chain links TRBV5-1 to TRBJ2-3; D is possibly TRBD2 (10 bases). Trimming left V 4 bases short and J 5 bases short, with 23 bases between. This CDR3 comprises 17 residues. Germline lookup yields CDR1 SGHRS and CDR2 YFSETQ. CDR3 sequence (DNA): TGCGCCAGCAGCGTGGCCCTACTAGCGGGACAGGGAGATACGCAGTATTTT. Its protein is CASSVALLAGQGDTQYF.

This sequence joins TRBV6-5 and TRBJ2-7; TRBD2 is a possible D gene (6 bases). V dropped 8 bases and J dropped 3 bases, with 14 bases sitting between them. Germline assignment: CDR1 MNHEY and CDR2 SVGAGI. This CDR3 comprises 13 residues. The CDR3 loop is CASGAGLNYEQYV. The DNA of the CDR3 is TGTGCCAGCGGGGCGGGACTCAACTACGAGCAGTACGTC.

The V call is TRBV14, the J call TRBJ1-1; D perhaps matches TRBD1 (5 bases). In germline, CDR1 is SGHDN, CDR2 FVKESK. V was shortened by 1 base and J by 1 base, with 13 bases between the two germline ends. CDR3 size: 16 residues. Here the CDR3 reads CASSQVLGARNTEAFF. The CDR3 nucleotides read TGTGCCAGCAGCCAAGTTTTAGGGGCGCGGAACACTGAAGCTTTCTTT.

The chain is built from TRBV4-2 and TRBJ2-7; tentatively, D is TRBD2 (5 bases). This CDR3 contains 15 residues. The germline V gene has CDR1 LGHNA and CDR2 YNFKEQ. The V gene lost 3 bases and the J gene lost 0 bases, with 12 bases spanning the gap. In nucleotides, the CDR3 is TGTGCCAGCAGCCACCCTAGCAGGAGCTCCTACGAGCAGTACTTC. Amino acid sequence: CASSHPSRSSYEQYF.

The chain recombines TRBV10-3 with TRBJ2-3; 10 nucleotides match TRBD1. CDR1 is ENHRY, CDR2 SYGVKD, per germline. The CDR3 runs to 15 residues. V shed 3 bases, J shed 6 bases, and the junction held 6 bases outside the gene matches. CDR3 sequence reads: CAISDGTGVSDTQYF. DNA of the CDR3: TGTGCCATCAGTGACGGGACAGGGGTTTCGGATACGCAGTATTTT.

The V and J genes are TRBV10-3 and TRBJ1-5; the D gene is possibly TRBD1 (5 bases). CDR1 is ENHRY and CDR2 is SYGVKD in the germline V gene. Between the trimmed V and J ends, which lost 7 bases and 6 bases, there was a span of 13 bases. This CDR3 has 13 amino acids. The CDR3 spells CAITGGRGQPQHF. CDR3 DNA sequence: TGTGCCATCACGGGGGGACGGGGTCAGCCCCAGCATTTT.

The V call is TRBV11-2, the J call TRBJ2-5; the match to TRBD2 covers 8 bases. This CDR3 contains 15 residues. CDR1 and CDR2 from the germline V gene are SGHAT and FQNNGV. The V gene end was trimmed by 4 bases and the J gene end by 8 bases; junction bases not matched to a gene: 12. CDR3: CASSSGFSGIGTQYF. The CDR3 region has the DNA TGTGCCAGCAGCTCCGGCTTTAGCGGGATAGGAACCCAGTACTTC.

The chain uses TRBV11-3 and TRBJ2-4; a possible D gene is TRBD1 (5 bases). The CDR3 has 15 amino acids. The V gene lost 5 bases and the J gene lost 0 bases, with 11 bases spanning the gap. CDR1 SGHNT and CDR2 YENEEA come from the germline V gene. The CDR3 DNA is TGTGCCAGCAGCACTCGGACACTAGCCAAAAACATTCAGTACTTC. It encodes CASSTRTLAKNIQYF.

This chain links TRBV4-1 with TRBJ1-1; D is possibly TRBD1 (6 bases). The CDR3 runs 14 residues. The germline V gene has CDR1 MGHRA and CDR2 YSYEKL. Trimming took 8 bases from V and 5 from J, leaving 18 bases between them. The CDR3 DNA is TGCGCCAGCGGCGGTTTAGGGGGTAAGACTGAAGCTTTCTTT. Its protein is CASGGLGGKTEAFF.

The gene calls are TRBV30 and TRBJ1-5, with TRBD1 identical over 8 bases. Germline V gene lookup returns CDR1 GTSNPN and CDR2 SVGIG (reference sequence). The CDR3 has 18 amino acids. V shed 1 base, J shed 0 bases, and the junction held 11 bases outside the gene matches. The CDR3 nucleotides read TGTGCCTGGAGTGCCACTACAGGGGGTGAAATTAGCAATCAGCCCCAGCATTTT. Translated, it gives CAWSATTGGEISNQPQHF.